The following is a TCR beta chain sequence with its context. Antigen unknown. V shed 4 bases and J shed 6 bases, with 13 bases lying between them. Per the germline V gene, CDR1 is MGHRA and CDR2 is YSYEKL. This CDR3 contains 13 residues. The data were produced by immunoSEQ multiplex PCR, yet TCRdb's version contains in-frame clones alone and is incomplete. The repertoire holds some 200,000 clones, with approximately 94% as singletons. This entry comes from a study of T cell responses to AZD1222 COVID-19 vaccine. Broader study findings: As reported, nearly half of all spike-specific TCRs target variant regions that are unmutated. After the peak T cell response, and only then, were repertoires sampled. Donors skewed white British and female; clonal diversity was possibly underestimated.

The sequences come from peripheral blood, collected 28 days after the second dose of the MenACWY control vaccine. The chain combines TRBV4-1 with TRBJ2-7, with a tentative D call TRBD2 (5 bases). The clonotype originates from an adult who received the MenACWY meningococcal vaccine as a control. DNA for the CDR3: TGCGCCAGCAGCCCCTCGATAGGAGGCGAGCAGTACTTC. Amino acids: CASSPSIGGEQYF.